The 27 T cell receptor beta chains presented below share a single source sample, sequenced in a study of vaccination and CD4 T cells after COVID-19. These receptors lack a known antigen. Cultured CD4+ T-cell DNA underwent Oncomine TCR Beta short-read sequencing. TCRdb independently ran MiXCR on the PCR reads; one entry per CDR3 protein. The data contain about 22,000 distinct CDR3 sequences, around 50% of them singletons. Treatment meaning: roughly ten-day PBMC culture with coronavirus spike peptide pools or control peptides (ViraFEST assay). The specimen was CD4+ T cells from blood, cultured in vitro. The receptors stem from a human donor who had recovered from COVID-19.

V gene TRBV6-5 combines with J gene TRBJ2-1; D could derive from TRBD1 or TRBD2 (5 bases each). V lost 0 bases and J 12 bases, leaving 18 bases between the germline ends. Germline values: CDR1 MNHEY, CDR2 SVGAGI. CDR3 length equals 15 residues. The CDR3 here is CASSYSAPAHGGQFF. CDR3 in DNA: TGTGCCAGCAGTTACTCGGCACCAGCCCATGGGGGGCAGTTCTTC.

This clonotype came up a few times. This chain uses TRBV11-3 with TRBJ1-1, with D uncertain. V lost 4 bases to trimming and J lost 0 bases, with 6 bases between them. Germline CDR1 and CDR2: SGHNT and YENEEA. CDR3 length: 13 residues. CDR3 protein: CASSYGLNTEAFF. In DNA form, the CDR3 reads TGTGCCAGCAGCTATGGGCTGAACACTGAAGCTTTCTTT.

In nucleotides, the CDR3 is TGTGCCAGCAGCTTTCAGGGGGGAGACGGGGAGCTGTTTTTT. It translates to CASSFQGGDGELFF. The chain combines TRBV7-2 with TRBJ2-2, with D possibly TRBD1 on 7 matching bases. CDR3 size: 14 residues. Trimming shortened V by 3 bases and J by 7 bases, and 12 bases separated the two germline ends. Per the germline V gene, CDR1 is SGHTA and CDR2 is FQGNSA.

This clonotype showed up just a few times. The J gene is TRBJ2-5, the V gene TRBV20-1; 9 nucleotides line up with TRBD2. Germline V gives CDR1 DFQATT, CDR2 SNEGSKA (reference sequence). After removal of 6 bases from V and 1 base from J, the junction contained 6 bases not matched to a gene. The CDR3 is made up of 14 amino acids. The CDR3 nucleotides are TGCAGTGCGGTCATAGCGGGAGTCCAAGAGACCCAGTACTTC. This gives the protein CSAVIAGVQETQYF.

This clonotype was counted only a few times. The chain has TRBV7-9 and TRBJ2-5; D might be TRBD1 (6 bases). V was shortened by 5 bases and J by 5 bases, with 15 bases between the two germline ends. The CDR3 runs 14 residues. Looked up from germline, CDR1 is SEHNR and CDR2 is FQNEAQ (reference sequence). The CDR3 coding sequence is TGTGCCAGCAGCCCTGGGCGTCAGGGGGAGACCCAGTACTTC. Translating gives CASSPGRQGETQYF.

This clonotype was counted once. The J gene is TRBJ2-7, the V gene TRBV27, with TRBD1 matching over 10 bases. Unmatched junction bases numbered 4, after V lost 1 base and J lost 4 bases. This CDR3 has 15 residues. From germline, CDR1 is MNHEY and CDR2 SMNVEV (reference sequence). CDR3 DNA: TGTGCCAGCAGTTTATATGGGACAGGGGCATACGAGCAGTACTTC. Translating it yields CASSLYGTGAYEQYF.

V usage is TRBV11-2 and J usage is TRBJ1-1; D not certain. CDR1 is SGHAT and CDR2 is FQNNGV in the germline V gene. The CDR3 is 15 amino acids. The V end was cut by 5 bases, the J end by 6 bases, with 19 bases between. The CDR3 nucleotides are TGTGCCAGCAGCCCCTCTGGTTGGGGAAGGGCTGAAGCTTTCTTT. Its translation: CASSPSGWGRAEAFF. Full variable domain (outside the CDR3, taken from reference TRBV11-2 and TRBJ1-1): EAGVAQSPRYKIIEKRQSVAFWCNPISGHATLYWYQQILGQGPKLLIQFQNNGVVDDSQLPKDRFSAERLKGVDSTLKIQPAKLEDSAVYLCASSPSGWGRAEAFFGQGTRLTVV.

The CDR3 coding sequence is TGTGCCAGCAGTACACCCCTGGGGAGAACTGAAGCTTTCTTT. Protein sequence: CASSTPLGRTEAFF. The chain employs TRBV12-3 or TRBV12-4 and TRBJ1-1; D unresolved. The CDR3 extends over 14 amino acids. Trimming removed 5 bases at V and 5 bases at J, with 15 bases between.

The chain carries TRBV2 and TRBJ2-3; TRBD2 matches 11 bases. Germline trimming cut 6 bases from V and 5 bases from J; bases unmatched to any gene: 7. This CDR3 has 15 residues. Per germline, CDR1 SNHLY and CDR2 FYNNEI. The CDR3 region is CASSELAGALDTQYF. In DNA, the CDR3 is TGTGCCAGCAGCGAACTAGCGGGAGCTCTAGATACGCAGTATTTT.

The chain combines TRBV27 with TRBJ2-5; TRBD2 matches at 9 bases. The junction had 6 bases not matched to a gene; V was cut back by 2 bases and J by 5 bases. The CDR3 loop spans 15 amino acids. Looked up from germline, CDR1 is MNHEY and CDR2 is SMNVEV (reference sequence). CDR3 sequence reads: CASSLLAGILETQYF. DNA of the CDR3: TGTGCCAGCAGTTTACTAGCGGGAATTTTGGAGACCCAGTACTTC.

This chain joins TRBV14 and TRBJ2-1, with D hard to call. Germline values: CDR1 SGHDN, CDR2 FVKESK. This CDR3 region has 11 residues. The V and J ends lost 4 bases and 3 bases respectively, with 1 base between them. The CDR3 region has the DNA TGTGCCAGCAGCCTCTACAATGAGCAGTTCTTC. Translating gives CASSLYNEQFF.

A single count supports this clonotype. The V call is TRBV27, the J call TRBJ2-7; D call uncertain. This CDR3 is 13 amino acids long. Trimming took 5 bases from V and 3 from J, leaving 11 bases between them. Germline V CDR1 and CDR2: MNHEY, SMNVEV (reference sequence). The CDR3 bases are TGTGCCAGCAGTCCCTCAGTGAGCTACGAGCAGTACTTC. Residues: CASSPSVSYEQYF.

This clonotype was detected a few times. This sequence joins TRBV28 and TRBJ1-2; 10 bases are shared with TRBD1. In germline, CDR1 is MDHEN, CDR2 SYDVKM. V was pared by 8 bases and J by 3 bases, with 9 bases of the junction left unmatched. CDR3 length: 15 residues. CDR3 bases: TGTGCCAGCTTCCCGGGGACAGGGGCTGACTATGGCTACACCTTC. Its protein is CASFPGTGADYGYTF.

This clonotype appeared a few times. The rearrangement uses TRBV7-2 and TRBJ1-2; the D gene is possibly TRBD1 (6 bases). In germline, CDR1 is SGHTA, CDR2 FQGNSA. V gave up 2 bases and J gave up 7 bases, with 17 bases separating them. The CDR3 contains 15 residues. The CDR3 protein is CASSLMSGGGGGYTF. CDR3 bases: TGTGCCAGCAGCTTAATGAGCGGGGGCGGAGGTGGCTACACCTTC. Together with reference TRBV7-2 and TRBJ1-2, the CDR3 gives the full variable domain: GAGVSQSPSNKVTEKGKDVELRCDPISGHTALYWYRQSLGQGLEFLIYFQGNSAPDKSGLPSDRFSAERTGGSVSTLTIQRTQQEDSAVYLCASSLMSGGGGGYTFGSGTRLTVV.

The V and J genes are TRBV11-2 and TRBJ1-3, with 8 positions matching TRBD1. Trimming at V came to 7 bases and at J to 1 base, leaving 6 bases not matched to a gene. This CDR3 contains 15 residues. Germline values: CDR1 SGHAT, CDR2 FQNNGV. The DNA of the CDR3 is TGTGCCAGCACCGATAGGACAGGGTCTGGAAACACCATATATTTT. Amino acids: CASTDRTGSGNTIYF.

This clonotype was counted between two and nine times. J is TRBJ1-1 and V is TRBV27; D ambiguous. V lost 2 bases to trimming and J lost 4 bases, with 14 bases between them. Germline-derived CDR1 and CDR2 are MNHEY and SMNVEV (reference sequence). The CDR3 length is 15 residues. Here the CDR3 DNA reads TGTGCCAGCAGTTTAGAGGGCAGGCTGGGCACTGAAGCTTTCTTT. Its translation: CASSLEGRLGTEAFF.

The chain joins TRBV4-3 to TRBJ2-2; unclear D gene. The ends were cut back, 1 base at V and 5 bases at J, with 8 bases in the middle. The CDR3 contains 14 residues. In germline, CDR1 is LGHNA, CDR2 YSLEER. The CDR3 coding sequence is TGCGCCAGCAGCCAAGGACAAGGGACCGGGGAGCTGTTTTTT. Its protein is CASSQGQGTGELFF.

This clonotype was seen once. The V call is TRBV6-1, the J call TRBJ2-1; TRBD2 matches at 12 bases. V was pared by 4 bases and J by 9 bases, with 13 bases of the junction left unmatched. This CDR3 is 17 amino acids long. Per the germline V gene, CDR1 is MNHNS and CDR2 is SASEGT. CDR3 sequence: CASSVSLSSGRAGEQFF. The CDR3, as DNA: TGTGCCAGCAGTGTTTCCCTCTCTAGCGGGAGGGCCGGTGAGCAGTTCTTC.

The chain uses TRBV19 and TRBJ1-5; D might be TRBD1 (5 bases). The CDR3 has 14 residues. The germline V and J ends were trimmed by 3 bases and 6 bases, with 12 bases remaining between them. Germline values: CDR1 LNHDA, CDR2 SQIVND (reference sequence). In DNA, the CDR3 is TGTGCCAGTAGTATGGGGTTTGGGGGTCAGCCCCAGCATTTT. This codes for CASSMGFGGQPQHF. Using reference TRBV19 and TRBJ1-5 for the parts outside the CDR3, the full variable domain is DGGITQSPKYLFRKEGQNVTLSCEQNLNHDAMYWYRQDPGQGLRLIYYSQIVNDFQKGDIAEGYSVSREKKESFPLTVTSAQKNPTAFYLCASSMGFGGQPQHFGDGTRLSIL.

The chain joins TRBV5-4 to TRBJ1-2; possibly TRBD1 for D (6 bases). CDR1 is SGHNT, CDR2 YYREEE, per germline (reference sequence). The CDR3 runs to 14 residues. The V end was cut by 5 bases, the J end by 3 bases, with 14 bases between. This chain's CDR3 is CASRYGGADYGYTF. DNA of the CDR3: TGTGCCAGCAGATACGGGGGCGCGGACTATGGCTACACCTTC.

This clonotype was detected only a few times. This chain connects TRBV6-1 to TRBJ2-2, with unresolved D. The V gene lost 10 bases and the J gene lost 6 bases, with 12 bases spanning the gap. The V gene's germline CDR1 is MNHNS and CDR2 SASEGT. The CDR3 is 12 amino acids. CDR3 residues: CAIRASAGELFF. The CDR3 nucleotides read TGTGCCATCCGGGCTTCCGCCGGGGAGCTGTTTTTT.

This clonotype was seen a few times. This chain connects TRBV7-2 to TRBJ2-1, with D perhaps matching TRBD1 or TRBD2 (5 bases each). V lost 7 bases to trimming and J lost 7 bases, with 17 bases between them. The CDR3 sequence is 14 residues long. Germline CDR1 SGHTA, CDR2 FQGNSA. The CDR3 protein is CASTGPPVPNEQFF. The CDR3 DNA reads as TGTGCCAGCACGGGACCCCCGGTCCCTAATGAGCAGTTCTTC.

This clonotype was counted only a few times. This chain uses TRBV6-1 with TRBJ2-7; possible D gene TRBD1, 6 bases. The germline gives CDR1 MNHNS, CDR2 SASEGT. The CDR3 runs to 13 residues. V lost 2 bases to trimming and J lost 6 bases, with 11 bases between them. CDR3 nucleotide sequence: TGTGCCAGCAGTGAAAACAGGGTGAGCGAGCAGTACTTC. It translates to CASSENRVSEQYF.

This clonotype was counted only a few times. The genes are TRBV5-1 and TRBJ1-1, with D hard to call. Germline V CDR1 and CDR2: SGHRS, YFSETQ. V lost 4 bases and J 3 bases, leaving 13 bases between the germline ends. The CDR3 contains 14 residues. CDR3 bases: TGCGCCAGCAGCCCGGAAGGCGGAGACACTGAAGCTTTCTTT. Translating gives CASSPEGGDTEAFF.

The CDR3 is CASSLTLGQGGNEQYF. The CDR3 coding sequence is TGTGCCAGCAGTTTGACTTTGGGACAGGGTGGAAACGAGCAGTACTTC. The chain recombines TRBV12-3 or TRBV12-4 with TRBJ2-7; TRBD1 aligns across 9 bases. V was pared by 3 bases and J by 5 bases, with 11 bases of the junction left unmatched. The CDR3 is 16 amino acids.

The chain is built from TRBV28 and TRBJ2-7, with D uncertain. Germline lookup yields CDR1 MDHEN and CDR2 SYDVKM. The CDR3 has 15 amino acids. Trimming stripped 6 bases from V and 0 bases from J, with 15 bases between. The CDR3 loop reads CASSPSSGPSYEQYF. CDR3 nucleotide sequence: TGTGCCAGCAGCCCCTCTTCGGGTCCCTCCTACGAGCAGTACTTC. The full variable domain, with the rest looked up from reference TRBV28 and TRBJ2-7, is DVKVTQSSRYLVKRTGEKVFLECVQDMDHENMFWYRQDPGLGLRLIYFSYDVKMKEKGDIPEGYSVSREKKERFSLILESASTNQTSMYLCASSPSSGPSYEQYFGPGTRLTVT.

The genes are TRBV7-9 and TRBJ2-3; D remains unclear. Trimming cost V 2 bases and J 4 bases, with 4 bases left between them. This CDR3 is built from 12 residues. The germline CDR1 and CDR2 sequences are SEHNR and FQNEAQ (reference sequence). CDR3 coding DNA: TGTGCCAGCAGCTTAAATTCAGATACGCAGTATTTT. Its translation is CASSLNSDTQYF.